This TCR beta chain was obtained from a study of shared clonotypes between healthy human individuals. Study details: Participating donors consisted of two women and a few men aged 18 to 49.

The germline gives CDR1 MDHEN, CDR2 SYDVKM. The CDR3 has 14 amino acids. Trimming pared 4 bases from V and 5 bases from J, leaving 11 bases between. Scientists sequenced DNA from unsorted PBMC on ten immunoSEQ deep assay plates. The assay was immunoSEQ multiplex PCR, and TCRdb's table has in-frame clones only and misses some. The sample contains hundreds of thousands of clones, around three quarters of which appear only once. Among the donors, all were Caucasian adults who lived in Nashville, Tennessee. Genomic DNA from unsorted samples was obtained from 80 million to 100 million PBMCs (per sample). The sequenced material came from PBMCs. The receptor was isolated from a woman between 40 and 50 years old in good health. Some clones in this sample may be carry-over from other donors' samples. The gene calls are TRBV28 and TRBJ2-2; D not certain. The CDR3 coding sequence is TGTGCCAGCAGTTATGGTAGTGTAACCGGGGAGCTGTTTTTT. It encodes CASSYGSVTGELFF. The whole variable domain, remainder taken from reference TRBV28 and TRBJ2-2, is DVKVTQSSRYLVKRTGEKVFLECVQDMDHENMFWYRQDPGLGLRLIYFSYDVKMKEKGDIPEGYSVSREKKERFSLILESASTNQTSMYLCASSYGSVTGELFFGEGSRLTVL.